Below, one T cell receptor (beta chain) is given with its context. TCRdb's table, derived via immunoSEQ multiplex PCR, lists solely in-frame clones and lacks some. The table has nearly 80,000 clones, approximately 93% seen once; the top ten hold approximately 0.45%. The sample is drawn from a study of technical replicates of blood from a few donors. The receptor was derived from a human donor in good health. The sequenced sample was T cells isolated from PBMCs.

CDR3 sequence reads: CASSYSGVGSEAFF. The CDR3 DNA reads TGTGCCAGTAGTTATTCAGGGGTAGGCTCTGAAGCTTTCTTT. This chain connects TRBV19 to TRBJ1-1, with a weak D call TRBD1 (6 bases). Trimming pared 5 bases from V and 6 bases from J, leaving 16 bases between. The CDR3 is made up of 14 amino acids. Germline assignment: CDR1 LNHDA and CDR2 SQIVND (reference sequence).